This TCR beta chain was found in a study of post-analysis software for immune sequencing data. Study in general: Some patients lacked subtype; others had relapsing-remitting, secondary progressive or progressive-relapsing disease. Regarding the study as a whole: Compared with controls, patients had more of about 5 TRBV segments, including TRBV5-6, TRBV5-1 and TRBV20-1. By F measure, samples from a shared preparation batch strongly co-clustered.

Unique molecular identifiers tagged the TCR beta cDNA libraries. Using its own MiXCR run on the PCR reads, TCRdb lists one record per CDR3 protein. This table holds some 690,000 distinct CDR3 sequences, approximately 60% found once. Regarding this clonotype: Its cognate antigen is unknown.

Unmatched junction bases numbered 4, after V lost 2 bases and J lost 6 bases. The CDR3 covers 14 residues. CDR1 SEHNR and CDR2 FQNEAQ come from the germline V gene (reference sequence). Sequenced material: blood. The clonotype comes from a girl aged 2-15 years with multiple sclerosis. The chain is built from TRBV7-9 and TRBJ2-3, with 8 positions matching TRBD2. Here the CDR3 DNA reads TGTGCCAGCAGCTTACGCGGGGGGCCGGATACGCAGTATTTT. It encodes CASSLRGGPDTQYF. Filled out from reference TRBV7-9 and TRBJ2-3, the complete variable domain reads DTGVSQNPRHKITKRGQNVTFRCDPISEHNRLYWYRQTLGQGPEFLTYFQNEAQLEKSRLLSDRFSAERPKGSFSTLEIQRTEQGDSAMYLCASSLRGGPDTQYFGPGTRLTVL.